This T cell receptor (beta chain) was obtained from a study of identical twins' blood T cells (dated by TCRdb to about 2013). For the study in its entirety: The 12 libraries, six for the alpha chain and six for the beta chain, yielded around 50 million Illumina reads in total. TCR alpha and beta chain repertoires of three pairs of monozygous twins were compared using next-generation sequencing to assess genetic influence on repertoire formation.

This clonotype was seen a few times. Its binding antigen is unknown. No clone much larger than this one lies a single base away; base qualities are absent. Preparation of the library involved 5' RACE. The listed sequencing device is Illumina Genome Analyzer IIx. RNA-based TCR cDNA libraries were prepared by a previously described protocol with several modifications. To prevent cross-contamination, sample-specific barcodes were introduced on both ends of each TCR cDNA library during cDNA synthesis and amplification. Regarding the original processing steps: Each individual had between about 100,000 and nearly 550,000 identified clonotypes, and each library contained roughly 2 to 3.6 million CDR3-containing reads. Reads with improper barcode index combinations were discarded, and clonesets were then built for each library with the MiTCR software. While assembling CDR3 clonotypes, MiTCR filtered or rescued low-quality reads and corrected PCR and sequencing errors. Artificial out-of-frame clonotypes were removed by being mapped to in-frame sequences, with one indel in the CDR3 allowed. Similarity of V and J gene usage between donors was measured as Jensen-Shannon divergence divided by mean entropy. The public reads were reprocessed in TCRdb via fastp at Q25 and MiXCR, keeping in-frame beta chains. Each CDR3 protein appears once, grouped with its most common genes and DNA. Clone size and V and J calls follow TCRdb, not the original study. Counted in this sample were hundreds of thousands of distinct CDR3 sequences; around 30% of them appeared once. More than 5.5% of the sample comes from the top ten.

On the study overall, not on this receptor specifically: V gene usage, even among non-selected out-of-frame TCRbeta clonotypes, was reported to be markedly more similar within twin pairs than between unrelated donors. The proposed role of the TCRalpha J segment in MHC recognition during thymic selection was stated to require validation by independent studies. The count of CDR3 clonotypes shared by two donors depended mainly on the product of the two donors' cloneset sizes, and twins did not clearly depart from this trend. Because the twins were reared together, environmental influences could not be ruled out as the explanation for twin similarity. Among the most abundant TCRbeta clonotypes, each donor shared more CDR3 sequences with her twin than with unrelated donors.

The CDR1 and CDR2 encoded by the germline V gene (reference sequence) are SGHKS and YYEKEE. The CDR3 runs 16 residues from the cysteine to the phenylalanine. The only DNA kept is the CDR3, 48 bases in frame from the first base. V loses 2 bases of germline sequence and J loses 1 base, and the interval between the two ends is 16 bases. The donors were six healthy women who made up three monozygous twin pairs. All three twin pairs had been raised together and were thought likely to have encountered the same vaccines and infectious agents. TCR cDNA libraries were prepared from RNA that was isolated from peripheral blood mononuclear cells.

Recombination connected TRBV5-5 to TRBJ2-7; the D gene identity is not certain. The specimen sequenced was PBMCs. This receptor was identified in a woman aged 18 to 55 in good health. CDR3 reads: CASSFAKSPLSYEQYF. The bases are TGTGCCAGCAGCTTTGCGAAGTCTCCTCTTTCCTACGAGCAGTACTTC.